This T cell receptor (beta chain) originates from a study of T cells in Graves' hyperthyroidism and ophthalmopathy. RNA transcripts provided the source from which TCR beta CDR3 regions were amplified. First-round RT-PCR with HTBI primers amplified the TCR CDR3 region. TCRdb fed the multiplex PCR reads into MiXCR, producing one record per CDR3 protein. The table includes roughly 710,000 distinct CDR3 sequences, roughly a third detected once. This clonotype has ten or more counts. Its antigen is not identified. Study-wide points: In the analysis, a 13 V-J model separated ophthalmopathy from stable hyperthyroidism.

This CDR3 comprises 14 residues. V was shortened by 2 bases and J by 3 bases, with 11 bases between the two germline ends. This chain connects TRBV12-3 or TRBV12-4 to TRBJ2-7; D is perhaps TRBD1 (5 bases). Sample: blood. This TCR came from a woman aged 40 to 49 with Graves' hyperthyroidism. The CDR3 DNA reads as TGTGCCAGCAGTTTATCGGCAGGGAACTACGAGCAGTACTTC. Amino acid sequence: CASSLSAGNYEQYF.